This T cell receptor beta chain was found in a study of cytomegalovirus exposure and HLA in healthy donors. In the PCR, 60 Vbeta and 13 Jbeta primers were used. The authors' processing: In a later analysis, roughly 11 million of some 80 million unique beta chains occurred in at least two donors. The method was immunoSEQ multiplex PCR; TCRdb's version includes in-frame clones alone and lacks a portion of them. That table is the source of V, J and clone size, and D and trimming were worked out from the DNA. This sample has 140,000 to 150,000 clones, with around 65% found just once. The CDR3 has 16 amino acids. Trimming took 0 bases from V and 0 from J; bases not matched to a gene: 5. Per germline, CDR1 SGDLS and CDR2 YYNGEE. Overall study results and limits: Common viral pathogens seemed, in a later analysis, to connect with several of the most significant clusters.

This clone has a handful of counts. Antigen unknown. Healthy bone marrow donors made up the donors. This clonotype originated in a male donor in good health and CMV-seronegative. V is TRBV9 and J is TRBJ2-7; 8 bases align to TRBD1. The sequencing sample was made of PBMCs. The DNA for the CDR3 is TGTGCCAGCAGCGTAGGGGAGGACAGGGCCTCCTACGAGCAGTACTTC. Its protein is CASSVGEDRASYEQYF. Full variable domain (remainder filled in from reference TRBV9 and TRBJ2-7): DSGVTQTPKHLITATGQRVTLRCSPRSGDLSVYWYQQSLDQGLQFLIQYYNGEERAKGNILERFSAQQFPDLHSELNLSSLELGDSALYFCASSVGEDRASYEQYFGPGTRLTVT.